The clone carrying this TCR beta chain was counted between two and nine times. The CDR3 length is 16 residues. V lost 0 bases and J 1 base, leaving 10 bases between the germline ends. Germline V gene sequence: CDR1 SGHRS, CDR2 YFSETQ. TCRdb independently ran MiXCR on the RT-PCR reads; one entry per CDR3 protein. This table holds approximately 720,000 distinct CDR3 sequences, about 14% found once. This sequence joins TRBV5-1 and TRBJ2-2, with D tentatively TRBD2 (5 bases). This receptor was obtained from a female donor in good health, serving as a healthy control. What was sequenced was memory CD4+ T cells from blood. The CDR3 bases are TGCGCCAGCAGCTTGGGTTCCGGGATGAACACCGGGGAGCTGTTTTTT. It encodes CASSLGSGMNTGELFF.